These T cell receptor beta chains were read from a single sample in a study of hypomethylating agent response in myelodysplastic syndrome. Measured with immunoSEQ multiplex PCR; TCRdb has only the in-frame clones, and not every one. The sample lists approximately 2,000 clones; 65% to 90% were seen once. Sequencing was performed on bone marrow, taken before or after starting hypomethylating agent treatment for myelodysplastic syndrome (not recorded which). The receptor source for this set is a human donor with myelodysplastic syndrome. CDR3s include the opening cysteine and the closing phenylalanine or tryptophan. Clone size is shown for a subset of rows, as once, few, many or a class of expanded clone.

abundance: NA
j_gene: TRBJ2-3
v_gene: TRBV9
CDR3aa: CASSVEGAGVNTQYF

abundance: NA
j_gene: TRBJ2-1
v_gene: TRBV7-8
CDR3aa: CASSSLHGGAKYNEQFF

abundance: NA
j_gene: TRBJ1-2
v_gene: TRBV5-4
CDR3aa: CASSATGNYGYTF

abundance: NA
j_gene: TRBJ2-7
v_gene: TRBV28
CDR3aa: CASSFQGTSYEQYF

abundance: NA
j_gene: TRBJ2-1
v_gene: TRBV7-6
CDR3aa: CASSLGTSGSDNEQFF

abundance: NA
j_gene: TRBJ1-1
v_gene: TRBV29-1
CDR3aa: CSVLIGTEAFF

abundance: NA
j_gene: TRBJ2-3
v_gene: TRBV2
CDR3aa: CAILGGISGVGDTQYF

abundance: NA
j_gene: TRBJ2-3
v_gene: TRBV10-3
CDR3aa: CAISDQRGRTDTQYF

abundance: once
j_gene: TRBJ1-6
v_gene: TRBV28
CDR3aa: CASSLGRGANSPLHF

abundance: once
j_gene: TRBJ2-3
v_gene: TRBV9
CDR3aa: CASSVESGYGKTDTQYF

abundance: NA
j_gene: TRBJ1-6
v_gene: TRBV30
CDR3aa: CAWMGQGNSPLHF

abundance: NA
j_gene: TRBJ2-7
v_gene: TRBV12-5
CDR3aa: CASGYGQGDYEQYF

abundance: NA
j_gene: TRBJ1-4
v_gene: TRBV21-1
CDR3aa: CAVLRTCKDRTNEKLFF

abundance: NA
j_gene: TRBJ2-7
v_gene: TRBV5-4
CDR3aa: CASSAARASGGGYEQYF

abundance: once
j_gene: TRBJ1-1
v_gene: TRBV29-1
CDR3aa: CSVETGGFAEAFF

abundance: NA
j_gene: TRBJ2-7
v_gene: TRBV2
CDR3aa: CASSLDRPGLNYEQYF

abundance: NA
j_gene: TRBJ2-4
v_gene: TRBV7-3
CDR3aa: CASTLKPGNIQYF

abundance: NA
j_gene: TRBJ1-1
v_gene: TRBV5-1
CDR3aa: CASSIGSHTEAFF

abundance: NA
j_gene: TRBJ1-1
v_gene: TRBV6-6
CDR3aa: CASTSQDRSTEAFF

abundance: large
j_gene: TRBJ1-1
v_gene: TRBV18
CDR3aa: CASSPRGRGSNTEAFF

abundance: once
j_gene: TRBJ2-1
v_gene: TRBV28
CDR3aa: CASSLPSGLEAEQFF

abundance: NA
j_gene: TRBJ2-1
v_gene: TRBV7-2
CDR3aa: CASSLVGSYNEQFF

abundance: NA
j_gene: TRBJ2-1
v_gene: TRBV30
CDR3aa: CAWSGTSGRVSYNEQFF

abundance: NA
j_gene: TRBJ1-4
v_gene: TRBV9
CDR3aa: CASSARATNEKLFF

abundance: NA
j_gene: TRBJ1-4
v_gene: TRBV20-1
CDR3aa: CSARQGEKLFF

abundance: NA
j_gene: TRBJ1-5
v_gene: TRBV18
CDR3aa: CASSPGGGNSNQPQHF

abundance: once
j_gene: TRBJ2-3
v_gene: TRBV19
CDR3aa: CASSTGADTQYF

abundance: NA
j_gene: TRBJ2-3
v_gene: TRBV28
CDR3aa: CASSLTAGEYTQYF

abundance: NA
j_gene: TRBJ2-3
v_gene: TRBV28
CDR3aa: CASNLDMEVGTDTQYF